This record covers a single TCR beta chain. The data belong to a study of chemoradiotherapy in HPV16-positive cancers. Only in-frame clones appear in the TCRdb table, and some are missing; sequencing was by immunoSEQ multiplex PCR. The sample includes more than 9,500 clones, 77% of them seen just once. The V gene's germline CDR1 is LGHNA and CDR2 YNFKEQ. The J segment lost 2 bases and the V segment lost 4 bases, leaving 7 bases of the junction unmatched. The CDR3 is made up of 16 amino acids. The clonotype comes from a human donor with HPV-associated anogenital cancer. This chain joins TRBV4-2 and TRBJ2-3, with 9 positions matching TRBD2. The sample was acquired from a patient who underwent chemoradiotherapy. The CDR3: CASSLGASGTTDTQYF. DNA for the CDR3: TGTGCCAGCAGCCTCGGGGCTAGCGGGACCACAGATACGCAGTATTTT.